The TCR beta chain described here comes from a study of CD8 T cells in ankylosing spondylitis. General observations from the study: In the blood and synovial fluid of reactive arthritis, some motif variants had been previously reported. A TCR beta motif made of several highly homologous variants seemed typical of ankylosing spondylitis blood. Matched ankylosing spondylitis synovial fluid reportedly showed significant enrichment of disease-linked clones.

This clonotype has a count of ten or more. The antigen is unknown. With V trimmed by 7 bases and J by 7 bases, 4 bases remained unmatched. The CDR3 loop spans 13 amino acids. TCRdb passed the 5' RACE reads through MiXCR, listing each CDR3 protein once. The sample comprises 390,000 or so distinct CDR3 sequences, about a fifth of which are singletons, and about 15% rests with the top ten. This clonotype originated in a male donor with ankylosing spondylitis. Sample: blood, either unsorted or a sorted T cell fraction (not recorded which). V and J are TRBV12-3 or TRBV12-4 and TRBJ1-6; 7 bases map to TRBD1. The CDR3 loop reads CASKGARNSPLHF. The CDR3 nucleotides read TGTGCCAGCAAGGGGGCGCGCAATTCACCCCTCCACTTT.